This record covers a single T cell receptor (beta chain). What it binds is unknown. Measured with immunoSEQ multiplex PCR; TCRdb has only the in-frame clones, and not every one. The table has 75,000 to 100,000 clones, about 80% seen once. The entry originates in a study of OX40 agonist ivuxolimab in advanced cancers. Overall study context: Dose-escalation patients had hepatocellular carcinoma, melanoma, renal cell or head and neck cancer. General observations from the study: Among T cells, CD8+ cells averaged more expanded clones than CD4+ cells.

The V segment lost 10 bases and the J segment 6 bases; nucleotides outside the gene matches: 13. This CDR3 has 15 amino acids. Germline V gene sequence: CDR1 LNHDA, CDR2 SQIVND (reference sequence). This rearrangement joins TRBV19 to TRBJ2-4; 9 nucleotides line up with TRBD1. The receptor comes from an adult with an advanced solid tumor such as melanoma, head and neck, liver or kidney cancer. The sequenced sample was CD4+ or CD8+ T cells sorted from blood, obtained in a trial of the OX40 agonist ivuxolimab. The CDR3 sequence is CATGPGTGIGNIQYF. For the CDR3, the DNA is TGTGCCACCGGTCCCGGGACAGGGATCGGAAACATTCAGTACTTC.